Only one count was recorded for the clone carrying this TCR beta chain. The record originates from a study of ipilimumab plus nivolumab after autologous stem cell transplantation. The assay was immunoSEQ multiplex PCR, and TCRdb's table has in-frame clones only and misses some. This table holds some 24,000 clones, roughly 84% found once. V lost 5 bases and J lost 3, with 17 bases in between. The CDR3 totals 15 residues. CDR1 SGHTA and CDR2 FQGNSA come from the germline V gene. The starting material was PBMCs, obtained in a trial of ipilimumab plus nivolumab as post-transplant consolidation. V usage is TRBV7-2 and J usage is TRBJ2-7; D is possibly TRBD1 (6 bases). The TCR comes from a male donor with diffuse large B-cell lymphoma. The chain's CDR3 is CASSPRQADLYEQYF. CDR3 sequence (DNA): TGTGCCAGCAGCCCCAGACAGGCCGACCTCTACGAGCAGTACTTC. The whole variable domain, filled in from reference TRBV7-2 and TRBJ2-7, reads GAGVSQSPSNKVTEKGKDVELRCDPISGHTALYWYRQSLGQGLEFLIYFQGNSAPDKSGLPSDRFSAERTGGSVSTLTIQRTQQEDSAVYLCASSPRQADLYEQYFGPGTRLTVT.